The 23 T cell receptor beta chains below all came from one sample that was sequenced in a study of cytomegalovirus exposure and HLA in healthy donors. Primers: 60 Vbeta forward and 13 Jbeta reverse. Clones were sequenced by immunoSEQ multiplex PCR, and TCRdb holds only the in-frame ones, with some missing. The sample records 95,000 to 150,000 clones, roughly 72% being singletons. Source material: PBMCs. The receptors originated from a man between 35 and 55 years old in good health and CMV-seropositive.

This chain uses TRBV6-1 with TRBJ1-2, with 7 positions matching TRBD1. This CDR3 is built from 19 residues. The germline V gene encodes CDR1 MNHNS and CDR2 SASEGT. V dropped 2 bases and J dropped 2; count of bases not matched to a gene: 17. The DNA of the CDR3 is TGTGCCAGCAGTGAACAATTGTGGGGCAGGGGGACATCGAACTATGGCTACACCTTC. It specifies CASSEQLWGRGTSNYGYTF.

J is TRBJ2-7 and V is TRBV28; TRBD1 matches 10 bases. J was trimmed by 5 bases and V by 2 bases; bases with no gene match: 6. The length of the CDR3 is 15 residues. Germline V gene sequence: CDR1 MDHEN, CDR2 SYDVKM. CDR3 residues: CASSLPRDRGHEQYF. The CDR3 region has the DNA TGTGCCAGCAGTTTACCCCGGGACAGGGGACACGAGCAGTACTTC.

The V and J genes are TRBV30 and TRBJ1-6; 7 positions agree with TRBD1. The CDR3 extends over 15 amino acids. V shed 0 bases, J shed 8 bases, and the junction held 7 bases outside the gene matches. The germline CDR1 and CDR2 sequences are GTSNPN and SVGIG (reference sequence). The CDR3, as DNA: TGTGCCTGGAGTGTCGGGGCGGGACAGCATTCACCCCTCCACTTT. It yields the protein CAWSVGAGQHSPLHF.

The chain is built from TRBV10-3 and TRBJ2-7; TRBD1 might be the D (6 bases). CDR3 length: 13 amino acids. V dropped 4 bases and J dropped 1 base, with 8 bases sitting between them. Per the germline V gene, CDR1 is ENHRY and CDR2 is SYGVKD. The CDR3 DNA follows: TGTGCCATCAGTGTCGGGACATCCTACGAGCAGTACTTC. Residues: CAISVGTSYEQYF.

The CDR3 DNA reads TGTGCCAGCAGTTTATCGAGTGGCCGACAGGGGTTCCAAGAGACCCAGTACTTC. It is translated as CASSLSSGRQGFQETQYF. The rearrangement joins TRBV27 to TRBJ2-5; 8 bases are shared with TRBD1. This CDR3 comprises 18 residues. Germline-derived CDR1 and CDR2 are MNHEY and SMNVEV (reference sequence). The V and J ends lost 0 bases and 1 base, in that order; junction bases with no gene match: 10.

The chain combines TRBV5-5 with TRBJ2-5, with D perhaps TRBD2 (6 bases). This CDR3 comprises 14 residues. Trimming pared 3 bases from V and 5 bases from J, leaving 14 bases between. In germline, CDR1 is SGHKS, CDR2 YYEKEE (reference sequence). The CDR3, as DNA: TGTGCCAGCAGCTCCGGTGGGGGGTCGGAGACCCAGTACTTC. It translates to CASSSGGGSETQYF.

This chain joins TRBV7-8 and TRBJ2-3; unclear D gene. Trimming took off 6 bases at V and 6 bases at J, with 19 bases between the two ends. Per germline, CDR1 SGHVS and CDR2 FQNEAQ. The CDR3 extends over 15 amino acids. The CDR3 is CASRSAGTAADTQYF. CDR3 sequence (DNA): TGTGCCAGCAGATCCGCCGGAACAGCCGCTGATACGCAGTATTTT.

V usage is TRBV4-1 and J usage is TRBJ2-3; weak D call: TRBD2 (6 bases). Germline V gene data show CDR1 as MGHRA and CDR2 as YSYEKL. V was shortened by 1 base and J by 11 bases, with 16 bases between the two germline ends. This CDR3 is 14 amino acids long. The CDR3 loop is CASSQARVGRQQYF. The CDR3 DNA is TGCGCCAGCAGCCAAGCAAGGGTGGGGAGGCAGCAGTATTTT.

V and J are TRBV28 and TRBJ1-1, with 12 bases fitting TRBD1. CDR1 and CDR2 from the germline V gene are MDHEN and SYDVKM. After removal of 5 bases from V and 6 bases from J, the junction contained 4 bases not matched to a gene. This CDR3 comprises 14 residues. The CDR3 nucleotides are TGTGCCAGCAGTACCCGGGACAGGGGGCCTGAAGCTTTCTTT. Its protein is CASSTRDRGPEAFF.

The chain recombines TRBV5-1 with TRBJ2-6, with 10 positions matching TRBD1. The CDR3 is 17 amino acids. CDR1 is SGHRS and CDR2 is YFSETQ in the germline V gene. V lost 0 bases and J lost 2; bases outside the gene matches: 2. This CDR3 reads CASSLGQGAAGANVLTF. DNA for the CDR3: TGCGCCAGCAGCTTGGGACAGGGGGCGGCTGGGGCCAACGTCCTGACTTTC.

The rearrangement joins TRBV7-2 to TRBJ2-7; D call uncertain. The V end was cut by 5 bases, the J end by 4 bases, with 12 bases between. Germline lookup yields CDR1 SGHTA and CDR2 FQGNSA. This CDR3 has 13 amino acids. The CDR3 here is CASSALGGYEQYF. CDR3 in DNA: TGTGCCAGCAGCGCCCTAGGCGGTTACGAGCAGTACTTC.

This chain connects TRBV28 to TRBJ2-2; the match to TRBD2 covers 12 bases. The V segment lost 3 bases and the J segment 4 bases; nucleotides outside the gene matches: 3. The CDR3 length is 16 residues. The germline gives CDR1 MDHEN, CDR2 SYDVKM. DNA of the CDR3: TGTGCCAGCAGTTTCTCTAGCGGGAGGGTCACCGGGGAGCTGTTTTTT. It is translated as CASSFSSGRVTGELFF.

The V and J genes are TRBV19 and TRBJ2-2, with a weak D call TRBD1 (6 bases). V shed 5 bases and J shed 6 bases, with 19 bases lying between them. CDR1 and CDR2 (germline): LNHDA, SQIVND (reference sequence). This CDR3 comprises 16 residues. Here the CDR3 DNA reads TGTGCCAGTAGTCCCATTGAAGCAGGGGCCGCCGGGGAGCTGTTTTTT. This translates into CASSPIEAGAAGELFF.

DNA of the CDR3: TGCGCCAGCAGCTCACTACAGGGTTTGAACACTGAAGCTTTCTTT. It codes for CASSSLQGLNTEAFF. This rearrangement joins TRBV5-1 to TRBJ1-1, with D perhaps TRBD1 (6 bases). This CDR3 comprises 15 residues. Per the germline V gene, CDR1 is SGHRS and CDR2 is YFSETQ. Trimming pared 3 bases from V and 0 bases from J, leaving 12 bases between.

CDR3 nucleotide sequence: TGCGCCAGCAGCCAAGTTCAGGGATTGACTGAAGCTTTCTTT. Translated: CASSQVQGLTEAFF. The V and J genes are TRBV4-1 and TRBJ1-1, with D perhaps TRBD1 (5 bases). V was pared by 1 base and J by 5 bases, with 11 bases between. The CDR3 length is 14 residues. Germline V lookup: CDR1 MGHRA, CDR2 YSYEKL.

The chain recombines TRBV18 with TRBJ1-4; no definite D call. Germline loops: CDR1 KGHSH, CDR2 LQKENI. Trimming took off 2 bases at V and 8 bases at J, with 9 bases between the two ends. The CDR3 runs 13 residues. CDR3 DNA: TGTGCCAGCTCACCAGGAGGAGGGGAAAAACTGTTTTTT. Its translation is CASSPGGGEKLFF.

V and J are TRBV7-9 and TRBJ2-7; a possible D gene is TRBD1 (6 bases). The germline gives CDR1 SEHNR, CDR2 FQNEAQ (reference sequence). Trimming took off 3 bases at V and 6 bases at J, with 15 bases between the two ends. The CDR3 covers 14 residues. The CDR3 is CASSFLQGGSEQYF. CDR3 coding DNA: TGTGCCAGCAGCTTTCTACAGGGTGGGTCCGAGCAGTACTTC.

V and J are TRBV19 and TRBJ2-1; 8 bases are a match to TRBD2. V gave up 7 bases and J gave up 3 bases; unmatched junction bases: 8. This CDR3 has 15 residues. Looked up from germline, CDR1 is LNHDA and CDR2 is SQIVND (reference sequence). CDR3 sequence reads: CASKMAGGLYNEQFF. In nucleotides, the CDR3 is TGTGCCAGTAAGATGGCGGGGGGCCTCTACAATGAGCAGTTCTTC.

This clone was seen more than once but under ten times. CDR3 DNA: TGTGCCAGCCGTACTAGCGGGATGATGACCGGGGAGCTGTTTTTT. Translating it yields CASRTSGMMTGELFF. The chain links TRBV6-6 to TRBJ2-2; 10 bases map to TRBD2. The CDR3 spans 15 residues. Germline V gene sequence: CDR1 MNHNY, CDR2 SVGAGI (reference sequence). V shed 8 bases and J 5 bases; nucleotides not matched to a gene: 8.

The chain links TRBV5-6 to TRBJ2-1; weak D call: TRBD2 (6 bases). Germline CDR1 and CDR2: SGHDT and YYEEEE. This CDR3 is 16 amino acids long. V lost 1 base, J lost 4 bases, and 15 bases lay in between. CDR3 in amino acids: CASSLSPGGVYNEQFF. CDR3 nucleotide sequence: TGTGCCAGCAGCTTGAGCCCTGGAGGGGTGTACAATGAGCAGTTCTTC.

In its sample, this clone was seen once. The rearrangement joins TRBV7-6 to TRBJ1-1; a possible D gene is TRBD1 (5 bases). In germline, CDR1 is SGHVS, CDR2 FNYEAQ. The V end was cut by 1 base, the J end by 1 base, with 10 bases between. The CDR3 contains 15 residues. In DNA, the CDR3 is TGTGCCAGCAGCTTAGACGGAGGGGAGAACACTGAAGCTTTCTTT. Protein sequence: CASSLDGGENTEAFF.

This clone turned up a few times. The CDR3 DNA sequence: TGCGCCAGCAGCCGTGGGACTGACTCTGGAAACACCATATATTTT. It specifies CASSRGTDSGNTIYF. This chain uses TRBV5-1 with TRBJ1-3; D is possibly TRBD1 (5 bases). Trimming stripped 4 bases from V and 0 bases from J, with 11 bases between. This CDR3 has 15 residues. Germline values: CDR1 SGHRS, CDR2 YFSETQ. Using reference TRBV5-1 and TRBJ1-3 for the parts outside the CDR3, the full variable domain is KAGVTQTPRYLIKTRGQQVTLSCSPISGHRSVSWYQQTPGQGLQFLFEYFSETQRNKGNFPGRFSGRQFSNSRSEMNVSTLELGDSALYLCASSRGTDSGNTIYFGEGSWLTVV.

The chain couples TRBV5-4 to TRBJ2-7; 8 bases are shared with TRBD1. CDR3 size: 14 residues. V was pared by 4 bases and J by 5 bases, with 8 bases of the junction left unmatched. The germline V gene has CDR1 SGHNT and CDR2 YYREEE (reference sequence). The CDR3 DNA reads as TGTGCCAGCAGCCGCCAGGGGGCGAGAGACGAGCAGTACTTC. It yields the protein CASSRQGARDEQYF. The full variable domain, rest sourced from reference TRBV5-4 and TRBJ2-7, is ETGVTQSPTHLIKTRGQQVTLRCSSQSGHNTVSWYQQALGQGPQFIFQYYREEENGRGNFPPRFSGLQFPNYSSELNVNALELDDSALYLCASSRQGARDEQYFGPGTRLTVT.